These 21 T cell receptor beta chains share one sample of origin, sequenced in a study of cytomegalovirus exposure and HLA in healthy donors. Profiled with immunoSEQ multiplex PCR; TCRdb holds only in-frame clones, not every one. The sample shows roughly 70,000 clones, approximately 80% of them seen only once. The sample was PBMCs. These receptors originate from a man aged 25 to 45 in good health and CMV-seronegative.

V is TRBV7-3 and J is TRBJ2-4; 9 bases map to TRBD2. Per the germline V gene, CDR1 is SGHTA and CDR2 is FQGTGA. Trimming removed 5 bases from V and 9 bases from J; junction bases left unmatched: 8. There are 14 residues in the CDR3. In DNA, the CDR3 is TGTGCCAGCAGCCGTAGCGGGGGTCAGGGCATTCAGTACTTC. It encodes CASSRSGGQGIQYF.

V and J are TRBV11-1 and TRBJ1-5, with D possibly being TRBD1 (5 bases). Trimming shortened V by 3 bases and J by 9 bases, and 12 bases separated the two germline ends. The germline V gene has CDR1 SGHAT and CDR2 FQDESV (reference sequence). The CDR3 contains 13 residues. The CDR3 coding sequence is TGTGCCAGCAGCTTGCAGGGTTTCGGGCCCCAGCATTTT. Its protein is CASSLQGFGPQHF. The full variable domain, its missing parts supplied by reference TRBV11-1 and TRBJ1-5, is EAEVAQSPRYKITEKSQAVAFWCDPISGHATLYWYRQILGQGPELLVQFQDESVVDDSQLPKDRFSAERLKGVDSTLKIQPAELGDSAMYLCASSLQGFGPQHFGDGTRLSIL.

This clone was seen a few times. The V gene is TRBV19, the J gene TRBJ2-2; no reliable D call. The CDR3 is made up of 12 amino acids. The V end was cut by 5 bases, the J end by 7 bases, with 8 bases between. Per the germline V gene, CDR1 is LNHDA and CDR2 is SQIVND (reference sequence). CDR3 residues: CASSPPGGELFF. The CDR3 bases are TGTGCCAGTAGTCCTCCAGGCGGGGAGCTGTTTTTT.

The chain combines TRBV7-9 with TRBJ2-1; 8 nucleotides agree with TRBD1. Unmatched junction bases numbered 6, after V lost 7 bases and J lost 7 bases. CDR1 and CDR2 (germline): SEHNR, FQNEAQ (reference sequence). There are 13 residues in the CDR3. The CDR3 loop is CASTQGARNEQFF. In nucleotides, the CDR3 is TGTGCCAGCACCCAGGGGGCGCGAAATGAGCAGTTCTTC.

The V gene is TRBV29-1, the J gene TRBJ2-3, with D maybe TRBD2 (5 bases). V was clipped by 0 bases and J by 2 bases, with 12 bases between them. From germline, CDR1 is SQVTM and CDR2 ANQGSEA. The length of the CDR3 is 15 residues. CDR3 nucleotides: TGCAGCGTTGAAGAGGGTAACGGGAACACAGATACGCAGTATTTT. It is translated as CSVEEGNGNTDTQYF.

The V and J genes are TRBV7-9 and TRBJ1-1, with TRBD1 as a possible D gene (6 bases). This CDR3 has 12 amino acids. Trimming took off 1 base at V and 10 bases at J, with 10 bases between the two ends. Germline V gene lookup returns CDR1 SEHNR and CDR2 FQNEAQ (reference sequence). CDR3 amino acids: CASSLDRVGAFF. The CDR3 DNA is TGTGCCAGCAGCTTAGACAGGGTCGGAGCTTTCTTT.

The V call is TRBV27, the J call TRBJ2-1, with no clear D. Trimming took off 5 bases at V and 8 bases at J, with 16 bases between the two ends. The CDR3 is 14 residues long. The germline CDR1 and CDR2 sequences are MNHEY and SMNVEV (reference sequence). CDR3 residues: CASSPPLTGHEQFF. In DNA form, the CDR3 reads TGTGCCAGCAGTCCCCCACTTACGGGTCATGAGCAGTTCTTC.

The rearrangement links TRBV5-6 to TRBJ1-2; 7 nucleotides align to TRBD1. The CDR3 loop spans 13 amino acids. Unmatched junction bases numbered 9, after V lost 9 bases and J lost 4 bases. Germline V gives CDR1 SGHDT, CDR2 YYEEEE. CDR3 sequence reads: CATNRGHGYGYTF. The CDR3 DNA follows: TGTGCCACAAACAGGGGCCATGGCTATGGCTACACCTTC.

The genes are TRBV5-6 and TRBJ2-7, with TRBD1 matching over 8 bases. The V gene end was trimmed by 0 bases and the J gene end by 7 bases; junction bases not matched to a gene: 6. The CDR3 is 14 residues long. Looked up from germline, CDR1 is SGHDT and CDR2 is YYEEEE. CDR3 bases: TGTGCCAGCAGCTTGGTGGACAGGGAAGGAGAGCAGTACTTC. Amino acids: CASSLVDREGEQYF.

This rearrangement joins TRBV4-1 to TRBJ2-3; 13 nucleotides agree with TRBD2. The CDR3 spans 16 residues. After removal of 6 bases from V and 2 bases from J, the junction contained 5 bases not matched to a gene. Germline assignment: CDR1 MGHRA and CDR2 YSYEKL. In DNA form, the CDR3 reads TGCGCCAGCAGTCAACTAGCGGGAGGGTTCACAGATACGCAGTATTTT. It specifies CASSQLAGGFTDTQYF.

CDR3 region: CASRYERGGGNEQFF. The DNA for the CDR3 is TGTGCCAGCAGATATGAGCGGGGGGGCGGGAATGAGCAGTTCTTC. The chain is built from TRBV2 and TRBJ2-1, with TRBD2 matching over 10 bases. The V gene's germline CDR1 is SNHLY and CDR2 FYNNEI. Losses at the gene ends were 6 bases for V and 7 bases for J; bases not matched to a gene: 9. The length of the CDR3 is 15 residues.

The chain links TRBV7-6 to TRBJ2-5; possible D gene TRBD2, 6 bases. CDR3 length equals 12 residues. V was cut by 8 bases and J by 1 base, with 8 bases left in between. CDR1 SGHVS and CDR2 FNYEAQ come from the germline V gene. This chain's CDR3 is CASGTPQETQYF. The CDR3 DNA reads TGTGCCAGCGGGACTCCCCAAGAGACCCAGTACTTC.

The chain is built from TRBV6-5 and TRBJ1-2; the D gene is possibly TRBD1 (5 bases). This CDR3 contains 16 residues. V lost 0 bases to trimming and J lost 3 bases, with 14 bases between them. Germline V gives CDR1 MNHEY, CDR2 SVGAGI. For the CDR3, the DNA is TGTGCCAGCAGTTACTCCATCCTCGGGACTTACTATGGCTACACCTTC. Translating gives CASSYSILGTYYGYTF.

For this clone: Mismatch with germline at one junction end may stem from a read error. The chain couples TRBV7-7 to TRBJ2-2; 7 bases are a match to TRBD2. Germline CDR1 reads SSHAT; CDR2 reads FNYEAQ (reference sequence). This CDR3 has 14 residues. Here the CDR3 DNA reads TGTGCTAGCAGCGGGCCAGCGGGGTCGGGGGAGCTGTTTTTT. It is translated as CASSGPAGSGELFF.

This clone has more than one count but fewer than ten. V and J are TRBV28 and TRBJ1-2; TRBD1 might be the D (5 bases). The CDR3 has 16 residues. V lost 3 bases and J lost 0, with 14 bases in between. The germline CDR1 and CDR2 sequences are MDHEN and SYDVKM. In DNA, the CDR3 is TGTGCCAGCAGTTTGACAGAAGTGATAACTAACTATGGCTACACCTTC. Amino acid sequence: CASSLTEVITNYGYTF.

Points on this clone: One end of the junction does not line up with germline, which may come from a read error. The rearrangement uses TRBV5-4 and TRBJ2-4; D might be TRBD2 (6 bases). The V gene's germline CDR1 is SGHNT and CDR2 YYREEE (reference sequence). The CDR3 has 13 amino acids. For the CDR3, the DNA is TGTGCCAGCAGCTTCGGGAAGACCGGGACTCCGAACTTC. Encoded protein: CASSFGKTGTPNF.

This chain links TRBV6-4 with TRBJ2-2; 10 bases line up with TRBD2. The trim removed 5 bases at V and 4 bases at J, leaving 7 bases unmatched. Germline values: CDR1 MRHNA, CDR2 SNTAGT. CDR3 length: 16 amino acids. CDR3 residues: CASSPFSSGGTGELFF. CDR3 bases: TGTGCCAGCAGTCCCTTTTCTAGCGGGGGCACCGGGGAGCTGTTTTTT.

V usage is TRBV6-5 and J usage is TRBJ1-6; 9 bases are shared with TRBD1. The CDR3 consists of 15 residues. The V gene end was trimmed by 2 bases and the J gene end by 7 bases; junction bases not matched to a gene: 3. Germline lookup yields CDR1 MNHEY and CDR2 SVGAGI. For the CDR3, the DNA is TGTGCCAGCAGTTACCAGACAGGGGGAAATTCACCCCTCCACTTT. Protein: CASSYQTGGNSPLHF.

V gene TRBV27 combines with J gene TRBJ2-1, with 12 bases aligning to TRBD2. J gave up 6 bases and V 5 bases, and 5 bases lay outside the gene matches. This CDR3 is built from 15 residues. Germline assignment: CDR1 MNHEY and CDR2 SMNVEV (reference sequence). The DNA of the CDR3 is TGTGCCAGCAGTCTACTAGCGGGAGGAGGCAATGAGCAGTTCTTC. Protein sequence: CASSLLAGGGNEQFF.

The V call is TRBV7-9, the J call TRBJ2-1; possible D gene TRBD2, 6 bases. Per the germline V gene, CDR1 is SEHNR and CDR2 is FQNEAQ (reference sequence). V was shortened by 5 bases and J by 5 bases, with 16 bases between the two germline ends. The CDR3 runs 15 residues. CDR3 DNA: TGTGCCAGCAGCCTAAGGGCTCCGGGGGACAATGAGCAGTTCTTC. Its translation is CASSLRAPGDNEQFF.

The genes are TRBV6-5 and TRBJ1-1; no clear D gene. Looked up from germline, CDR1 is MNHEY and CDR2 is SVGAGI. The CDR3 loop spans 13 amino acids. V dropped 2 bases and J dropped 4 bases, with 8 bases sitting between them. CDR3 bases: TGTGCCAGCAGTTACGGGGAGGCCACTGAAGCTTTCTTT. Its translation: CASSYGEATEAFF.